The 13 T cell receptor beta chains below come from one sample, sequenced in a study of beta chain features in type 1 diabetes. What was sequenced were expressed TCRB transcripts, since all of the isolated RNA had been reverse transcribed. TCRdb's table, derived via immunoSEQ multiplex PCR, lists solely in-frame clones and lacks some. The sample records hundreds of thousands of clones, around 15% being singletons. The sample taken for sequencing was naive CD4+ T cells from blood. The receptors shown here come from a man in his late teens or twenties in good health.

This clone has just a few counts. In the same sample, other DNA sequences code for this CDR3. The chain has TRBV7-9 and TRBJ1-2, with D tentatively TRBD1 (5 bases). Trimming left V 1 base short and J 4 bases short, with 10 bases between. The length of the CDR3 is 14 residues. Germline V gene data show CDR1 as SEHNR and CDR2 as FQNEAQ (reference sequence). The CDR3 reads CASSLGGSPYGYTF. The CDR3 DNA sequence: TGTGCCAGCAGCTTAGGGGGGAGCCCCTATGGCTACACCTTC.

A few counts support this clone. The rearrangement joins TRBV10-3 to TRBJ2-1; TRBD2 agrees at 12 bases. CDR3 size: 17 residues. CDR1 is ENHRY and CDR2 is SYGVKD in the germline V gene. The V segment lost 6 bases and the J segment 5 bases; nucleotides outside the gene matches: 11. CDR3 nucleotide sequence: TGTGCCATCAGGCCACCCGGACTAGCGGGGAATAACAATGAGCAGTTCTTC. As protein: CAIRPPGLAGNNNEQFF.

The CDR3 reads CASTRDRWSSYNEQFF. The CDR3 nucleotides are TGTGCCAGCACTCGGGACAGGTGGAGCTCCTACAATGAGCAGTTCTTC. This rearrangement joins TRBV4-2 to TRBJ2-1, with 8 positions matching TRBD1. This CDR3 has 16 amino acids. Germline trimming cut 7 bases from V and 0 bases from J; bases unmatched to any gene: 8. From germline, CDR1 is LGHNA and CDR2 YNFKEQ.

A few counts support this clone. The same CDR3 also results from other DNA sequences found in this sample. The V gene is TRBV18, the J gene TRBJ2-1; 7 bases match TRBD2. The germline V gene encodes CDR1 KGHSH and CDR2 LQKENI. V shed 2 bases and J 2 bases; nucleotides not matched to a gene: 0. The CDR3 covers 14 residues. This CDR3 reads CASSPGLAYNEQFF. DNA for the CDR3: TGTGCCAGCTCACCAGGACTAGCCTACAATGAGCAGTTCTTC. Filled out from reference TRBV18 and TRBJ2-1, the complete variable domain reads NAGVMQNPRHLVRRRGQEARLRCSPMKGHSHVYWYRQLPEEGLKFMVYLQKENIIDESGMPKERFSAEFPKEGPSILRIQQVVRGDSAAYFCASSPGLAYNEQFFGPGTRLTVL.

The V and J genes are TRBV6-6 and TRBJ2-7; D could derive from TRBD1 or TRBD2 (5 bases each). The CDR3 loop spans 16 amino acids. V was cut by 0 bases and J by 7 bases, with 19 bases left in between. Germline assignment: CDR1 MNHNY and CDR2 SVGAGI (reference sequence). In DNA form, the CDR3 reads TGTGCCAGCAGTTACTCGGGTCAGGCCCCGGGACGGGAGCAGTACTTC. Encoded protein: CASSYSGQAPGREQYF.

This clone has a handful of counts. The V and J genes are TRBV11-2 and TRBJ2-1, with D possibly matching TRBD2 (5 bases). The length of the CDR3 is 14 residues. V was clipped by 6 bases and J by 6 bases, with 15 bases between them. Germline V gene lookup returns CDR1 SGHAT and CDR2 FQNNGV. The CDR3 spells CASRSGALLNEQFF. CDR3 sequence (DNA): TGTGCCAGCAGGAGCGGAGCCCTGCTCAATGAGCAGTTCTTC. Looking up the rest from reference TRBV11-2 and TRBJ2-1 gives the full variable domain: EAGVAQSPRYKIIEKRQSVAFWCNPISGHATLYWYQQILGQGPKLLIQFQNNGVVDDSQLPKDRFSAERLKGVDSTLKIQPAKLEDSAVYLCASRSGALLNEQFFGPGTRLTVL.

V is TRBV29-1 and J is TRBJ1-1, with 7 bases aligning to TRBD1. The trim removed 7 bases at V and 11 bases at J, leaving 16 bases unmatched. The germline gives CDR1 SQVTM, CDR2 ANQGSEA. The CDR3 loop spans 13 amino acids. CDR3 sequence (DNA): TGCAGCGCCCAAGGACAGGCCCTAGGGGAGGCTTTCTTT. This codes for CSAQGQALGEAFF.

This clone was counted between two and nine times. This chain connects TRBV29-1 to TRBJ2-1; no firm D call. The germline V gene encodes CDR1 SQVTM and CDR2 ANQGSEA. CDR3 size: 11 residues. V lost 7 bases and J lost 8, with 12 bases in between. CDR3 in DNA: TGCAGCGCTTCCCCAGGCCATGAGCAGTTCTTC. This sequence encodes CSASPGHEQFF.

The chain is built from TRBV18 and TRBJ2-2; D is unresolved. V was trimmed by 1 base and J by 1 base, leaving 10 bases between them. The CDR3 loop spans 16 amino acids. Germline V lookup: CDR1 KGHSH, CDR2 LQKENI. The CDR3 bases are TGTGCCAGCTCACCACAGCTAATTGTGAACACCGGGGAGCTGTTTTTT. This sequence encodes CASSPQLIVNTGELFF.

The chain links TRBV11-2 to TRBJ2-7; D is uncertain. The CDR3 covers 16 residues. The germline V gene encodes CDR1 SGHAT and CDR2 FQNNGV. Trimming shortened V by 1 base and J by 3 bases, and 16 bases separated the two germline ends. The CDR3 nucleotides are TGTGCCAGCAGCTTAGCTCTCTCTAGTGTTGACTACGAGCAGTACTTC. Translation gives CASSLALSSVDYEQYF.

The table lists this clone with a few counts. The rearrangement links TRBV7-9 to TRBJ2-4, with D possibly being TRBD2 (6 bases). From germline, CDR1 is SEHNR and CDR2 FQNEAQ (reference sequence). This CDR3 spans 16 amino acids. V was cut by 5 bases and J by 3 bases, with 17 bases left in between. The CDR3 DNA reads as TGTGCCAGCAGCCCGGGGGAAGGGACGGACAAAAACATTCAGTACTTC. It codes for CASSPGEGTDKNIQYF.

This clone was seen more than once but under ten times. The genes are TRBV10-3 and TRBJ2-7; TRBD2 matches at 9 bases. Germline V gene lookup returns CDR1 ENHRY and CDR2 SYGVKD. The CDR3 runs to 14 residues. Trimming cost V 4 bases and J 3 bases; bases outside gene matches: 4. The CDR3 nucleotides are TGTGCCATCAGTGGACTAGCGGCTCACTACGAGCAGTACTTC. This codes for CAISGLAAHYEQYF.

The chain joins TRBV10-3 to TRBJ2-5; D gene uncertain. The CDR3 sequence is 13 residues long. V was pared by 4 bases and J by 9 bases, with 15 bases between. Germline V gives CDR1 ENHRY, CDR2 SYGVKD. The CDR3: CAISVGQEQAQYF. The CDR3 DNA is TGTGCCATCAGTGTTGGTCAGGAGCAGGCCCAGTACTTC.